The rows below give T cell receptor beta chains drawn from one sample of a study of metastatic and nonmetastatic thyroid tumors. TCRdb re-clonotyped the PCR reads through MiXCR. Of about 59,000 clones listed, around 15% are singletons. Sequenced input: blood. Receptors originate from a male donor with papillary thyroid cancer or a benign thyroid nodule (not recorded which). Some clones in this sample may be carry-over from other donors' samples. The CDR3 runs from the conserved cysteine through the conserved F or W.

v_gene	j_gene	CDR3aa
TRBV11-2	TRBJ2-7	CASSLGSSWGYEQYF
TRBV13	TRBJ2-1	CASSPSTSGSYLDEQFF
TRBV6-1	TRBJ2-3	CASRLAGEITDTQYF
TRBV5-1	TRBJ2-3	CASSSGQGMDTQYF
TRBV10-3	TRBJ2-5	CAISESMAPGETQYF
TRBV7-8	TRBJ2-3	CASSFSTVTQYF
TRBV19	TRBJ2-5	CASSPSWDREQETQYF
TRBV27	TRBJ1-1	CASKTPGQGESEAFF
TRBV12-3/TRBV12-4	TRBJ2-3	CASSPTSGGADTQYF
TRBV19	TRBJ1-5	CASSIQGGGNQPQHF
TRBV2	TRBJ2-3	CASSEAHLGTDTQYF
TRBV12-3/TRBV12-4	TRBJ2-7	CASSLGVAEQYF
TRBV6-2/TRBV6-3	TRBJ2-1	CASSYLPQDYNEQFF
TRBV7-9	TRBJ2-1	CASSQGQGNINEQFF
TRBV18	TRBJ2-7	CASSPTSYEQYF
TRBV6-1	TRBJ2-3	CASSSRRGRDTQYF
TRBV6-1	TRBJ2-1	CASDGSGNEQFF
TRBV5-1	TRBJ2-2	CASSLDGPNTGELFF
TRBV28	TRBJ2-5	CASRYRRTGGLETQYF
TRBV7-9	TRBJ2-1	CASSLPEVRREQFF
TRBV5-6	TRBJ1-1	CASSLTWGQGLNTEAFF
TRBV4-1	TRBJ2-1	CASSPQDYSYNEQFF
TRBV7-2	TRBJ1-2	CASSLASGLLQGGYTF
TRBV4-2	TRBJ2-5	CASSQDFTVQETQYF
TRBV6-4	TRBJ2-3	CASSEGRDTDTQYF
TRBV6-2/TRBV6-3	TRBJ2-3	CASSPKLAKGTDTQYF